This is a list of T cell receptor beta chains from one sample in a study of T cell responses to AZD1222 COVID-19 vaccine. The table came from immunoSEQ multiplex PCR; TCRdb's copy has only in-frame clones and leaves some out. This table holds some 100,000 clones, approximately 90% found once. The source material was peripheral blood, sampled on day 0 of AZD1222 vaccination. The receptor source for this set is an adult in good health. CDR3s include the opening cysteine and the closing phenylalanine or tryptophan. A D gene is named only where the DNA matches it firmly. Not every row has a clone size; where given, it reads once, few, many or a size class.

V,D,J,size,CDR3,DNA
TRBV7-2,.,TRBJ1-1,.,CASSPRRNTEAFF,TGTGCCAGCAGCCCCCGACGGAACACTGAAGCTTTCTTT
TRBV9,TRBD2,TRBJ2-1,.,CASSLSGSSYNEQFF,TGTGCCAGCAGCCTTAGCGGGAGCTCCTACAATGAGCAGTTCTTC
TRBV5-5,.,TRBJ1-6,.,CASSKQGPNSPLHF,TGTGCCAGCAGCAAACAGGGTCCTAATTCACCCCTCCACTTT
TRBV5-1,TRBD1,TRBJ2-5,.,CASSLQGAGETQYF,TGCGCCAGCAGCTTGCAGGGGGCTGGGGAGACCCAGTACTTC
TRBV6-5,.,TRBJ1-2,once,CASSPGLLLGGYTF,TGTGCCAGCAGCCCGGGACTCCTCCTTGGGGGATACACCTTC
TRBV5-1,TRBD1,TRBJ2-7,.,CASSPSWDSTYEQYF,TGCGCCAGCAGCCCAAGTTGGGACAGCACCTACGAGCAGTACTTC
TRBV6-1,.,TRBJ2-6,.,CASSVYFVGGSSGANVLTF,TGTGCCAGCAGTGTATATTTCGTTGGAGGGTCGTCTGGGGCCAACGTCCTGACTTTC
TRBV5-4,TRBD2,TRBJ2-7,.,CASSPRAGENYEQYF,TGTGCCAGCAGCCCCAGAGCGGGGGAAAATTACGAGCAGTACTTC
TRBV10-3,.,TRBJ1-6,.,CAIRPGSYNSPLHF,TGTGCCATCAGGCCCGGCTCCTATAATTCACCCCTCCACTTT
TRBV6-5,.,TRBJ1-2,.,CASSYSGPNYGYTF,TGTGCCAGCAGTTACTCCGGACCTAACTATGGCTACACCTTC
TRBV14,TRBD1,TRBJ1-5,.,CASSPQYEEGASSNQPQHF,TGTGCCAGCAGCCCACAATATGAAGAGGGGGCGAGTAGCAATCAGCCCCAGCATTTT
TRBV3-1/TRBV3-2,TRBD1,TRBJ2-2,.,CASSQDGQVPTGELFF,TGTGCCAGCAGCCAAGACGGACAGGTTCCCACCGGGGAGCTGTTTTTT
TRBV7-6,.,TRBJ2-7,.,CASSPGDPWGEQYF,TGTGCCAGCAGCCCCGGGGACCCGTGGGGCGAGCAGTACTTC
TRBV25-1,.,TRBJ2-1,.,CASSGGPQQFF,TGTGCCAGCAGTGGGGGACCACAGCAGTTCTTC
TRBV5-4,.,TRBJ1-1,.,CASSLDRGGGAPWAFF,TGTGCCAGCAGCTTGGATCGGGGGGGAGGGGCGCCTTGGGCTTTCTTT